This T cell receptor beta chain is from a study of identical twins. Study-wide results and limits: Invariant cells of the MAIT and iNKT types might have partly distorted the zero-insertion analyses. Alpha sequences out of frame and shared by twins had excess low generation probability. For monozygotic twins, models underestimated out-of-frame TCR alpha sharing.

With regard to this clonotype: Its antigen remains unknown. A much larger clone differs by one base, so this may be a read error.

The CDR3 contains 12 residues. Trimming removed 9 bases from V and 15 bases from J; junction bases left unmatched: 8. Germline V CDR1 and CDR2: KGHDR, SFDVKD. TCRdb re-analysed the 5' RACE reads in MiXCR, keeping a single row per CDR3 protein. The data hold some 630,000 distinct CDR3 sequences, with around 7.5% observed a single time. This same sample was also part of a study on yellow fever vaccine responses in identical twins. This second study says: After vaccination, twins' T cell response reportedly seemed partly convergent, partly personalized.

The sequence derives from a woman aged 18-35 years in good health. Sequencing was performed on PBMCs. The V call is TRBV24-1, the J call TRBJ2-1, with 12 bases aligning to TRBD2. The CDR3 DNA follows: TGTGCCACCGGACTAGCGGGAAGGCCTAGGTTCTTC. Its protein is CATGLAGRPRFF.